The 28 T cell receptor beta chains presented below share a single source sample, sequenced in a study of T cell clusters in autoimmune cytopenias (dated by TCRdb to about 2019). Per sample, around 0.25 ug of peripheral blood genomic DNA, 30,000 to 40,000 genome equivalents, was used for TRB amplification. Sequencing instrument: Illumina MiSeq. TRB rearrangements were amplified by multiplex PCR using a touch-down protocol with TRB-A and TRB-B primer pools mixed in one tube. TCRdb reprocessed the sequencing reads and holds a single record per CDR3 protein sequence, with no DNA. This sample's table has entries for several thousand distinct CDR3 sequences. The ten largest clones capture approximately 8% of the sample. The sequenced sample was peripheral blood. These receptors originate from a human donor with an autoimmune cytopenia or autoimmune hepatitis (not recorded which).

The chain employs TRBV5-1 and TRBJ2-1; TCRdb's D gene call, TRBD1, goes unchecked for lack of DNA. Germline V CDR1 and CDR2: SGHRS, YFSETQ. The CDR3 is made up of 16 amino acids. CDR3: CASSLDGTGGINEQFF.

This clonotype ranks as medium-sized (0.01 to 0.1%) in terms of frequency. The J gene is TRBJ1-4, the V gene TRBV15; the D call from TCRdb, TRBD1, cannot be confirmed without DNA. The V gene's germline CDR1 is LNHNV and CDR2 YYDKDF (reference sequence). The CDR3 spans 14 residues. CDR3: CATSRTGANEKLFF.

The chain recombines TRBV5-6 with TRBJ2-5; TCRdb reports TRBD1, a call that lacks DNA to check it against. The CDR3 loop spans 14 amino acids. The germline gives CDR1 SGHDT, CDR2 YYEEEE. The CDR3 here is CASSLRGQQETQYF.

This clonotype is medium-sized by frequency. This sequence joins TRBV27 and TRBJ2-1; without DNA, the TCRdb call of TRBD1 cannot be checked. The CDR3 has 13 amino acids. CDR1 is MNHEY and CDR2 is SMNVEV in the germline V gene (reference sequence). CDR3 region: CASSSQGNNEQFF.

Measured by frequency, this clonotype is medium-sized. The chain has TRBV5-5 and TRBJ2-5; checking the TCRdb D call of TRBD2 is not possible without DNA. Germline assignment: CDR1 SGHKS and CDR2 YYEKEE (reference sequence). The CDR3 runs 13 residues. CDR3 amino acids: CASSLAGVETQYF.

This clonotype shows up as medium-sized by frequency. The rearrangement joins TRBV6-2 or TRBV6-3 to TRBJ1-4; TCRdb selects TRBD1, and the lack of DNA leaves this call unchecked. CDR1 is MNHEY, CDR2 SVGEGT, per germline. CDR3 length equals 14 residues. The CDR3 spells CASSKQGLDEKLFF.

V is TRBV6-2 or TRBV6-3 and J is TRBJ1-6; there is no DNA to check the TCRdb D call of TRBD1. The germline gives CDR1 MNHEY, CDR2 SVGEGT. The CDR3 runs to 15 residues. The CDR3 region is CASGRDRGYNSPLHF.

This clonotype counts as medium-sized by frequency. The CDR3 here is CASSRLRGAQETQYF. This chain joins TRBV6-2 or TRBV6-3 and TRBJ2-5; TCRdb calls TRBD1, which cannot be checked without DNA. Germline CDR1 is MNHEY and CDR2 is SVGEGT. There are 15 residues in the CDR3.

The J gene is TRBJ1-1, the V gene TRBV30. Germline-derived CDR1 and CDR2 are GTSNPN and SVGIG (reference sequence). This CDR3 comprises 13 residues. CDR3 residues: CAWSAHMNTEAFF.

The chain is built from TRBV5-1 and TRBJ2-3; TCRdb's D call of TRBD2 is untestable without DNA. This CDR3 has 18 amino acids. Germline CDR1 SGHRS, CDR2 YFSETQ. The CDR3 region is CASSKGQTSGSNPDTQYF.

This clonotype is medium-sized by frequency. The genes are TRBV6-5 and TRBJ1-1. The CDR3 extends over 14 amino acids. Germline V gene lookup returns CDR1 MNHEY and CDR2 SVGAGI. The chain's CDR3 is CASRGLAERTEAFF.

Measured by frequency, this clonotype is medium-sized. The chain recombines TRBV6-5 with TRBJ1-1. This CDR3 region has 16 residues. Germline values: CDR1 MNHEY, CDR2 SVGAGI. The CDR3 is CASSYKRGGLNTEAFF.

The gene calls are TRBV12-3 or TRBV12-4 and TRBJ1-2. The CDR3 is 21 amino acids. The CDR3 sequence is CASSLSGRTGRLIPSRDGYTF.

In terms of frequency, this clonotype is medium-sized. This chain connects TRBV19 to TRBJ2-2; the D gene TCRdb calls, TRBD2, cannot be checked with no DNA. The CDR3 is 14 amino acids. In germline, CDR1 is LNHDA, CDR2 SQIVND (reference sequence). The chain's CDR3 is CASSHLAATGELFF.

The chain couples TRBV6-6 to TRBJ2-1. The CDR3 is 13 amino acids. Germline loops: CDR1 MNHNY, CDR2 SVGAGI (reference sequence). This chain's CDR3 is CASHPTGNNEQFF.

This clonotype is classed as medium-sized (0.01 to 0.1%) by frequency. The chain has TRBV19 and TRBJ2-7; TCRdb selects TRBD2, and the lack of DNA leaves this call unchecked. CDR1 and CDR2 (germline): LNHDA, SQIVND (reference sequence). There are 15 residues in the CDR3. This CDR3 reads CASSSAGRALYEQYF.

This chain connects TRBV5-6 to TRBJ2-2; with no DNA, the TCRdb D assignment of TRBD1 cannot be verified. The CDR3 contains 17 residues. Germline CDR1 reads SGHDT; CDR2 reads YYEEEE. The CDR3 sequence is CASSEEKRQGASGELFF.

Judged by frequency, this clonotype is medium-sized (0.01 to 0.1%). The chain is built from TRBV19 and TRBJ2-7; lacking DNA, the TRBD1 call made by TCRdb goes unchecked. Per germline, CDR1 LNHDA and CDR2 SQIVND (reference sequence). CDR3 size: 18 residues. The chain's CDR3 is CASSATGTGGPSSYEQYF.

The rearrangement uses TRBV18 and TRBJ1-4. Germline-derived CDR1 and CDR2 are KGHSH and LQKENI. The CDR3 spans 13 residues. The CDR3 reads CASSFATNEKLFF.

According to its frequency, this clonotype is medium-sized. The chain combines TRBV7-6 with TRBJ2-5; the TCRdb D gene call, TRBD2, has no DNA to confirm it. CDR3 size: 16 residues. In germline, CDR1 is SGHVS, CDR2 FNYEAQ. CDR3 region: CASSPRLAGGGETQYF.

The V and J genes are TRBV11-1 and TRBJ2-3; TCRdb gives TRBD2 as the D gene, but with no DNA this cannot be confirmed. The germline CDR1 and CDR2 sequences are SGHAT and FQDESV (reference sequence). The CDR3 is 17 residues long. Here the CDR3 reads CASSLAGGALSTDTQYF. The full variable domain, in which reference TRBV11-1 and TRBJ2-3 provide the parts outside the CDR3, is EAEVAQSPRYKITEKSQAVAFWCDPISGHATLYWYRQILGQGPELLVQFQDESVVDDSQLPKDRFSAERLKGVDSTLKIQPAELGDSAMYLCASSLAGGALSTDTQYFGPGTRLTVL.

The chain combines TRBV28 with TRBJ2-1; absent DNA, TCRdb's TRBD2 call cannot be checked. The CDR3 extends over 19 amino acids. CDR1 MDHEN and CDR2 SYDVKM come from the germline V gene. The CDR3 region is CASTLGTPSGRAIFNEQFF.

Considering frequency, this clonotype is medium-sized. The V and J genes are TRBV27 and TRBJ1-1; TCRdb gives TRBD1 as the D gene, but with no DNA this cannot be confirmed. CDR1 and CDR2 (germline): MNHEY, SMNVEV (reference sequence). The CDR3 has 15 residues. The CDR3 loop is CASRTAGTGNTEAFF.

The chain employs TRBV24-1 and TRBJ2-3; the D call of TRBD2 rests on TCRdb alone, since no DNA is present to check it. The CDR3 runs 17 residues. Germline lookup yields CDR1 KGHDR and CDR2 SFDVKD. Here the CDR3 reads CATSDFARGRWTDTQYF.

J is TRBJ1-2 and V is TRBV13; TCRdb's D call, TRBD1, is unchecked because there is no DNA. CDR3 size: 15 residues. The germline V gene encodes CDR1 PRHDT and CDR2 FYEKMQ (reference sequence). The CDR3 loop is CASSQDRIGRYGYTF.

Measured by frequency, this clonotype is medium-sized. The chain carries TRBV12-3 or TRBV12-4 and TRBJ2-2. The CDR3 runs 16 residues. The CDR3 sequence is CASSPVVSLNTGELFF.

The rearrangement uses TRBV20-1 and TRBJ2-2; TCRdb proposes TRBD2, but this gene call is untestable without DNA. CDR1 and CDR2 (germline): DFQATT, SNEGSKA (reference sequence). This CDR3 comprises 19 residues. CDR3 loop: CSASAPRPSWQVDTGELFF.

Judged by frequency, this clonotype is medium-sized. The CDR3 sequence is CASSLLGPGGSSYNEQFF. The J gene is TRBJ2-1, the V gene TRBV5-6; TCRdb calls TRBD1, which cannot be checked without DNA. Germline V gene lookup returns CDR1 SGHDT and CDR2 YYEEEE. The CDR3 spans 18 residues. Full variable domain (rest looked up from reference TRBV5-6 and TRBJ2-1): DAGVTQSPTHLIKTRGQQVTLRCSPKSGHDTVSWYQQALGQGPQFIFQYYEEEERQRGNFPDRFSGHQFPNYSSELNVNALLLGDSALYLCASSLLGPGGSSYNEQFFGPGTRLTVL.